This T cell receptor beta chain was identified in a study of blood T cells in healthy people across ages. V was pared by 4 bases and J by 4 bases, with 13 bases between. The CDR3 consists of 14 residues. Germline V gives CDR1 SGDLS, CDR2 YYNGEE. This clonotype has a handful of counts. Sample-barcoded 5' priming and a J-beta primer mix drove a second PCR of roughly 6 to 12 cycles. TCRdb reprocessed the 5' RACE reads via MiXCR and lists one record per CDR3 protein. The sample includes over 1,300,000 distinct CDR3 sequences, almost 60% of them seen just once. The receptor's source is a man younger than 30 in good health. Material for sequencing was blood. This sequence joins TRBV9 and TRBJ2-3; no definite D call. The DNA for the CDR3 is TGTGCCAGCAGCCCCAAGGTGAAAGCAGATACGCAGTATTTT. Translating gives CASSPKVKADTQYF.